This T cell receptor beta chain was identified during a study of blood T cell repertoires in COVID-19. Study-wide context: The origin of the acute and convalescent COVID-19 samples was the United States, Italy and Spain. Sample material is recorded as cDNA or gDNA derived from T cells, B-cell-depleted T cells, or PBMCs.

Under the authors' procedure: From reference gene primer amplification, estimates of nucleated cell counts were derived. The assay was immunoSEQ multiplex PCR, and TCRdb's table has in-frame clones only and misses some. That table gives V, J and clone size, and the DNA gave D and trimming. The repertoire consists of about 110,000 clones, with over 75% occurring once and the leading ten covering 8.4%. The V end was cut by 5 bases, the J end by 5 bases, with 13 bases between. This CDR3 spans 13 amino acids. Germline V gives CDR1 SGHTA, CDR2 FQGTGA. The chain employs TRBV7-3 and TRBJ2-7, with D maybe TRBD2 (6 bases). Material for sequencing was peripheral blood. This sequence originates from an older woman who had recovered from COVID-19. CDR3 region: CASSRRGADEQYF. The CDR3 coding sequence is TGTGCCAGCAGCCGACGCGGGGCGGACGAGCAGTACTTC.